The TCR beta chain described here comes from a study of blood T cells in healthy people across ages. General study findings and limits: Lack of knowledge of donor CMV status possibly confounded expanded clonotype changes.

A sample-barcoded 5' primer and a J-beta primer mix were used in a second PCR of about 7 to 12 cycles. Using its own MiXCR run on the 5' RACE reads, TCRdb lists one record per CDR3 protein. The table lists about 810,000 distinct CDR3 sequences, about 34% of them singletons. This CDR3 comprises 18 residues. CDR1 MNHNS and CDR2 SASEGT come from the germline V gene. The J segment lost 0 bases and the V segment lost 3 bases, leaving 9 bases of the junction unmatched. This clonotype was found a few times. The antigen is unknown. This TCR was recovered from a young man in good health. The sequenced material came from blood. The J gene is TRBJ1-2, the V gene TRBV6-1, with 11 positions matching TRBD1. DNA of the CDR3: TGTGCCAGCAGTGACCGAAACGGACAGGGGGCTCCTAACTATGGCTACACCTTC. Protein: CASSDRNGQGAPNYGYTF.